A selection of T cell receptor beta chains follows, all from one sample in a study of T cell clones after liver transplantation. The data were produced by immunoSEQ multiplex PCR, yet TCRdb's version contains in-frame clones alone and is incomplete. The table shows about 85,000 clones, with roughly 85% occurring only once. This specimen consisted of CD4+ T cells from blood, obtained 45 to 47 months after liver transplant. The receptors come from a human patient who received a liver transplant. The graft donor may have contributed some T cells. CDR3s include the opening cysteine and the closing phenylalanine or tryptophan.

v_gene | CDR3aa
TRBV5-1 | CASSLYGGTPIYTEAFF
TRBV4-1 | CASSLVDRTNTEAFF
TRBV4-1 | CASSRTGLTGELFF
TRBV2 | CASRRASNTGELFF
TRBV28 | CASSSPSSGRGGGTQYF
TRBV9 | CASSVATGHRSTDTQYF
TRBV10-1 | CASSESGTETDTQYF
TRBV4-3 | CASSQENSLFSGNTIYF
TRBV5-8 | CASSLGSGTGNEKLFF
TRBV2 | CASRRLLINEQFF
TRBV19 | CASSRRGDRAYEQYF
TRBV5-4 | CASSPVTRGASSYGYTF
TRBV27 | CASSYVGGAIDLSGTEAFF
TRBV19 | CASTTSGRISEQFF
TRBV19 | CASTSGGSGNQPQHF